This TCR beta chain was found in a study of shared clonotypes between healthy human individuals. Genomic DNA of each subset was evenly split across several immunoSEQ plates. Profiling relied on immunoSEQ multiplex PCR, and the TCRdb table lists in-frame clones only, not all of them. This sample has around 650,000 clones, with 96% found just once. Naive CD8 cells lacked CD45RO and underwent positive selection for CCR7, leaving out terminally differentiated effector memory CD45RA+ cells. The CDR3 has 14 residues. V lost 5 bases, J lost 2 bases, and 12 bases lay in between. CDR1 LGHNA and CDR2 YNFKEQ come from the germline V gene.

The clonotype comes from a woman aged 30 to 39 in good health. This sequence joins TRBV4-2 and TRBJ1-1; no clear D gene. The sequenced sample was naive CD8+ T cells sorted from blood. Written as DNA, the CDR3 is TGTGCCAGCAGCAGTCAGGCGTACAACACTGAAGCTTTCTTT. Protein: CASSSQAYNTEAFF.